These 30 T cell receptor beta chains share one sample of origin, sequenced in a study of blood T cell repertoires in COVID-19. The assay was immunoSEQ multiplex PCR, and TCRdb's table has in-frame clones only and misses some. Of some 300,000 clones in the sample, more than 75% were seen once. The sequenced material came from peripheral blood. These TCRs come from a man aged 65 to 85 with acute or convalescent COVID-19.

V and J are TRBV5-1 and TRBJ1-3; D is uncertain. The germline gives CDR1 SGHRS, CDR2 YFSETQ. The CDR3 runs 16 residues. V was cut by 0 bases and J by 0 bases, with 10 bases left in between. The CDR3 DNA follows: TGCGCCAGCAGCTTGGTATCCGCGTTCTCTGGAAACACCATATATTTT. Protein: CASSLVSAFSGNTIYF.

This sequence joins TRBV6-5 and TRBJ1-1; TRBD1 matches 8 bases. Germline-derived CDR1 and CDR2 are MNHEY and SVGAGI. After removal of 8 bases from V and 5 bases from J, the junction contained 7 bases not matched to a gene. The CDR3 covers 13 residues. CDR3 nucleotides: TGTGCCAGCCACCAGGGGGCACCGACTGAAGCTTTCTTT. Translated, it gives CASHQGAPTEAFF.

This chain connects TRBV18 to TRBJ1-4, with no clear D. CDR1 KGHSH and CDR2 LQKENI come from the germline V gene. CDR3 size: 13 residues. Trimming pared 0 bases from V and 7 bases from J, leaving 6 bases between. The CDR3 DNA sequence: TGTGCCAGCTCACCACCGGCCAGTGAAAAACTGTTTTTT. Encoded protein: CASSPPASEKLFF.

The V call is TRBV3-1 (or the pseudogene TRBV3-2), the J call TRBJ2-1; 11 nucleotides align to TRBD2. Trimming at V came to 4 bases and at J to 2 bases, leaving 4 bases not matched to a gene. The CDR3 sequence is 16 residues long. From germline, CDR1 is LGHDT and CDR2 YNNKEL (reference sequence). The DNA for the CDR3 is TGTGCCAGCAGCCTTACGACTAGCGGGACCTACAATGAGCAGTTCTTC. As protein: CASSLTTSGTYNEQFF.

This clone was seen a single time. The chain employs TRBV3-1 (or the pseudogene TRBV3-2) and TRBJ2-4; 7 bases line up with TRBD1. V lost 0 bases and J lost 3; bases outside the gene matches: 8. Germline V lookup: CDR1 LGHDT, CDR2 YNNKEL (reference sequence). The CDR3 consists of 17 residues. The CDR3 sequence is CASSQDGTALGKNIQYF. CDR3 in DNA: TGTGCCAGCAGCCAAGATGGGACAGCTCTGGGCAAAAACATTCAGTACTTC.

This clone was counted once. The chain uses TRBV5-5 and TRBJ2-6, with D perhaps matching TRBD1 (6 bases). The CDR3 spans 18 residues. CDR1 is SGHKS and CDR2 is YYEKEE in the germline V gene (reference sequence). Between the trimmed V and J ends, which lost 4 bases and 0 bases, there was a span of 17 bases. CDR3 DNA: TGTGCCAGCAGCCTCTTACAGGGATCAAGCTCTGGGGCCAACGTCCTGACTTTC. Translation: CASSLLQGSSSGANVLTF. Full variable domain (remainder filled in from reference TRBV5-5 and TRBJ2-6): DAGVTQSPTHLIKTRGQQVTLRCSPISGHKSVSWYQQVLGQGPQFIFQYYEKEERGRGNFPDRFSARQFPNYSSELNVNALLLGDSALYLCASSLLQGSSSGANVLTFGAGSRLTVL.

This rearrangement joins TRBV6-2 or TRBV6-3 to TRBJ1-5; weak D call: TRBD1 (5 bases). Germline CDR1 and CDR2: MNHEY and SVGEGT. This CDR3 region has 12 residues. V dropped 6 bases and J dropped 5 bases, with 8 bases sitting between them. In DNA, the CDR3 is TGTGCCAGCAGCAAAGGGGATCAGCCCCAGCATTTT. Translation gives CASSKGDQPQHF.

The chain joins TRBV7-9 to TRBJ2-7; 14 nucleotides agree with TRBD2. This CDR3 comprises 16 residues. Trimming removed 7 bases from V and 7 bases from J; junction bases left unmatched: 12. CDR1 is SEHNR, CDR2 FQNEAQ, per germline (reference sequence). The CDR3 region is CASTRTSGGTPREQYF. CDR3 in DNA: TGTGCCAGCACCCGGACTAGCGGGGGGACCCCTCGTGAGCAGTACTTC.

The V gene is TRBV3-1 (or the pseudogene TRBV3-2), the J gene TRBJ1-2; D gene uncertain. Germline loops: CDR1 LGHDT, CDR2 YNNKEL (reference sequence). The V end was cut by 5 bases, the J end by 8 bases, with 15 bases between. CDR3 length equals 13 residues. The CDR3 sequence is CASSFAGSEGYTF. The CDR3 nucleotides read TGTGCCAGCAGCTTCGCCGGTAGTGAGGGCTACACCTTC.

The chain recombines TRBV10-2 with TRBJ2-3; maybe TRBD2 (6 bases). The CDR3 runs to 14 residues. V lost 6 bases to trimming and J lost 3 bases, with 13 bases between them. Germline CDR1 reads WSHSY; CDR2 reads SAAADI. The CDR3 sequence is CASRPGSQTDTQYF. The CDR3 DNA sequence: TGCGCCAGCAGACCCGGGAGTCAAACAGATACGCAGTATTTT.

V usage is TRBV9 and J usage is TRBJ1-2, with a possible D match to TRBD1 (6 bases). The CDR3 is 16 residues long. Trimming stripped 0 bases from V and 7 bases from J, with 19 bases between. Germline V gene sequence: CDR1 SGDLS, CDR2 YYNGEE. CDR3 nucleotides: TGTGCCAGCAGCGTAGTTGGGCAGGGGATCATTAGTGGCTACACCTTC. It codes for CASSVVGQGIISGYTF.

The count of this clone is one. This chain joins TRBV7-2 and TRBJ2-5, with D possibly TRBD2 on 5 matching bases. The CDR3 runs 17 residues. The germline V gene encodes CDR1 SGHTA and CDR2 FQGNSA. Trimming took 5 bases from V and 3 from J, leaving 22 bases between them. The CDR3 region is CASSPTPRAAAEETQYF. CDR3 DNA sequence: TGTGCCAGCAGCCCCACTCCGAGGGCAGCAGCTGAAGAGACCCAGTACTTC.

This clone was counted between two and nine times. The chain has TRBV4-2 and TRBJ1-3; 9 bases align to TRBD1. V was clipped by 7 bases and J by 1 base; unmatched bases: 5. CDR1 is LGHNA, CDR2 YNFKEQ, per germline. CDR3 size: 15 residues. The DNA for the CDR3 is TGTGCCAGCAAGCCTGACAGGGGGTCTGGAAACACCATATATTTT. It translates to CASKPDRGSGNTIYF.

The J gene is TRBJ2-3, the V gene TRBV4-3; 7 bases match TRBD1. Trimming cost V 4 bases and J 2 bases; bases outside gene matches: 12. CDR1 is LGHNA and CDR2 is YSLEER in the germline V gene. This CDR3 is 17 amino acids long. CDR3 coding DNA: TGCGCCAGCAGCCCCCATACCCCGACAGGGTACACAGATACGCAGTATTTT. Translated, it gives CASSPHTPTGYTDTQYF.

The chain links TRBV5-1 to TRBJ2-1, with a weak D call TRBD2 (6 bases). The CDR3 has 16 amino acids. Germline assignment: CDR1 SGHRS and CDR2 YFSETQ. V gave up 4 bases and J gave up 4 bases, with 18 bases separating them. The CDR3 loop is CASSGTGLSSYNEQFF. DNA of the CDR3: TGCGCCAGCAGCGGGACTGGCCTGAGCTCGTACAATGAGCAGTTCTTC.

CDR3 region: CASSHEALAGGTQYF. CDR3 sequence (DNA): TGTGCCAGCAGCCACGAGGCGCTAGCGGGGGGTACGCAGTATTTT. This chain uses TRBV3-1 (or the pseudogene TRBV3-2) with TRBJ2-3; 11 nucleotides align to TRBD2. J gave up 8 bases and V 3 bases, and 7 bases lay outside the gene matches. The CDR3 has 15 residues. Germline CDR1 and CDR2: LGHDT and YNNKEL (reference sequence).

The CDR3 sequence is CASRPGLAGEQFF. The CDR3 DNA follows: TGTGCCAGTAGGCCGGGACTAGCGGGAGAGCAGTTCTTC. The J gene is TRBJ2-1, the V gene TRBV19; 13 nucleotides match TRBD2. In germline, CDR1 is LNHDA, CDR2 SQIVND (reference sequence). The CDR3 covers 13 residues. V gave up 6 bases and J gave up 10 bases; unmatched junction bases: 3.

V and J are TRBV11-2 and TRBJ2-1; D is possibly TRBD2 (6 bases). Per germline, CDR1 SGHAT and CDR2 FQNNGV. Trimming left V 7 bases short and J 0 bases short, with 19 bases between. The CDR3 length is 17 residues. This CDR3 reads CASTLRPAGYSYNEQFF. CDR3 bases: TGTGCCAGCACCCTACGGCCGGCGGGATACTCCTACAATGAGCAGTTCTTC.

This clone was found a few times. This rearrangement joins TRBV18 to TRBJ2-1, with TRBD1 matching 9 bases. The V gene end was trimmed by 4 bases and the J gene end by 7 bases; junction bases not matched to a gene: 11. Germline CDR1 KGHSH, CDR2 LQKENI. The CDR3 sequence is 16 residues long. CDR3 in amino acids: CASSQGQGRVNNEQFF. The DNA of the CDR3 is TGTGCCAGCTCACAAGGACAGGGGAGGGTCAATAATGAGCAGTTCTTC.

The CDR3 sequence: CASRLTRTEAFF. The CDR3 DNA reads TGTGCCAGCAGACTCACGCGGACTGAAGCTTTCTTT. The chain carries TRBV12-3 or TRBV12-4 and TRBJ1-1; the D is unclear. V was cut by 6 bases and J by 5 bases, with 10 bases left in between. The CDR3 has 12 amino acids.

J is TRBJ2-1 and V is TRBV28, with TRBD1 matching 8 bases. CDR3 size: 14 residues. CDR1 and CDR2 (germline): MDHEN, SYDVKM. The V segment lost 5 bases and the J segment 0 bases; nucleotides outside the gene matches: 0. In DNA, the CDR3 is TGTGCCAGCAGTACAGGGGGCTCCTACAATGAGCAGTTCTTC. Its protein is CASSTGGSYNEQFF.

V and J are TRBV10-3 and TRBJ1-5; D might be TRBD1 (5 bases). Germline CDR1 is ENHRY and CDR2 is SYGVKD. The CDR3 consists of 18 residues. The V and J ends lost 0 bases and 5 bases respectively, with 20 bases between them. CDR3 nucleotides: TGTGCCATCAGTGAGTCGAATCGGGCGTCCGGGACTGATCAGCCCCAGCATTTT. Translation gives CAISESNRASGTDQPQHF.

This clone is a singleton in its sample. The chain has TRBV10-3 and TRBJ1-2; D is possibly TRBD1 (5 bases). Deletions cut 10 bases from V and 8 bases from J, with 20 bases between. The CDR3 extends over 13 amino acids. Germline V gives CDR1 ENHRY, CDR2 SYGVKD. CDR3 loop: CASTVVGGRGYTF. DNA for the CDR3: TGTGCCAGCACGGTCGTGGGGGGTCGGGGCTACACCTTC.

This clone was seen once. This chain links TRBV9 with TRBJ2-2, with 7 nucleotides matching TRBD2. The CDR3 runs 12 residues. The ends lost 6 bases at V and 5 bases at J; junction bases unmatched: 1. CDR1 and CDR2 from the germline V gene are SGDLS and YYNGEE. This CDR3 is CASKRDTGELFF. In DNA, the CDR3 is TGTGCCAGCAAGCGGGATACCGGGGAGCTGTTTTTT. The whole variable domain, remainder taken from reference TRBV9 and TRBJ2-2, is DSGVTQTPKHLITATGQRVTLRCSPRSGDLSVYWYQQSLDQGLQFLIQYYNGEERAKGNILERFSAQQFPDLHSELNLSSLELGDSALYFCASKRDTGELFFGEGSRLTVL.

V usage is TRBV15 and J usage is TRBJ1-5, with D possibly TRBD1 on 5 matching bases. CDR1 LNHNV and CDR2 YYDKDF come from the germline V gene (reference sequence). CDR3 length equals 16 residues. Trimming shortened V by 4 bases and J by 1 base, and 14 bases separated the two germline ends. The CDR3 protein is CATSTTRGGSNQPQHF. In DNA form, the CDR3 reads TGTGCCACCAGCACCACTCGCGGGGGAAGCAATCAGCCCCAGCATTTT.

This clone appeared a few times. The DNA for the CDR3 is TGTGCCAGCAGCTTAGACAGAGCTGGAAACACCATATATTTT. It is translated as CASSLDRAGNTIYF. The chain joins TRBV7-9 to TRBJ1-3; D unresolved. Looked up from germline, CDR1 is SEHNR and CDR2 is FQNEAQ (reference sequence). The CDR3 runs 14 residues. Between the trimmed V and J ends, which lost 1 base and 2 bases, there was a span of 6 bases.

This clone was counted between two and nine times. V usage is TRBV7-2 and J usage is TRBJ2-5; 9 bases agree with TRBD2. V lost 5 bases, J lost 1 base, and 5 bases stayed unmatched. Germline CDR1 is SGHTA and CDR2 is FQGNSA. The CDR3 totals 15 residues. The DNA for the CDR3 is TGTGCCAGCAGCCCGGGACTAGCAGGCCAAGAGACCCAGTACTTC. Amino acids: CASSPGLAGQETQYF.

The CDR3 DNA sequence: TGTGCCAGCAGCCCACAGGGCCCGAACACCGGGGAGCTGTTTTTT. Translated: CASSPQGPNTGELFF. The chain is built from TRBV27 and TRBJ2-2; a possible D gene is TRBD1 (6 bases). This CDR3 contains 15 residues. Germline lookup yields CDR1 MNHEY and CDR2 SMNVEV (reference sequence). Trimming stripped 6 bases from V and 0 bases from J, with 11 bases between.

The genes are TRBV24-1 and TRBJ2-1; the D gene is possibly TRBD2 (5 bases). CDR1 and CDR2 from the germline V gene are KGHDR and SFDVKD. V was clipped by 3 bases and J by 0 bases, with 11 bases between them. This CDR3 has 16 amino acids. CDR3: CATSDLEASSYNEQFF. DNA of the CDR3: TGTGCCACCAGTGATCTGGAGGCGAGCTCCTACAATGAGCAGTTCTTC.

The chain uses TRBV6-5 and TRBJ2-6; D uncertain. Between the trimmed V and J ends, which lost 5 bases and 0 bases, there was a span of 8 bases. CDR3 length: 15 residues. Germline assignment: CDR1 MNHEY and CDR2 SVGAGI. This CDR3 reads CASSPSVSGANVLTF. The CDR3 bases are TGTGCCAGCAGTCCTTCTGTCTCTGGGGCCAACGTCCTGACTTTC.